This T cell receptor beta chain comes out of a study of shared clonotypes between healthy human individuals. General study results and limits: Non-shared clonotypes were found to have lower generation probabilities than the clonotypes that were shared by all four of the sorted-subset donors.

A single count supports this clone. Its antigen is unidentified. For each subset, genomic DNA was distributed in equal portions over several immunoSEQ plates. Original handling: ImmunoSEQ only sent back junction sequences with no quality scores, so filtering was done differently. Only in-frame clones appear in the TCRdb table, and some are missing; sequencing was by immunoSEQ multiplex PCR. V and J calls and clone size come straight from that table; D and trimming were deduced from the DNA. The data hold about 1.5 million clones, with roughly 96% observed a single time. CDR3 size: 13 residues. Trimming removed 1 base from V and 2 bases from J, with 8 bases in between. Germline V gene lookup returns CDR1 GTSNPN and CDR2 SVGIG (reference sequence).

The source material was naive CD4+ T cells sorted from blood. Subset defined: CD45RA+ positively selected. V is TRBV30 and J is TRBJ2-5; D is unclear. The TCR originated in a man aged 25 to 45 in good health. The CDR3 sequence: CAWSEEQQETQYF. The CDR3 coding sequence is TGTGCCTGGAGTGAGGAGCAACAAGAGACCCAGTACTTC.